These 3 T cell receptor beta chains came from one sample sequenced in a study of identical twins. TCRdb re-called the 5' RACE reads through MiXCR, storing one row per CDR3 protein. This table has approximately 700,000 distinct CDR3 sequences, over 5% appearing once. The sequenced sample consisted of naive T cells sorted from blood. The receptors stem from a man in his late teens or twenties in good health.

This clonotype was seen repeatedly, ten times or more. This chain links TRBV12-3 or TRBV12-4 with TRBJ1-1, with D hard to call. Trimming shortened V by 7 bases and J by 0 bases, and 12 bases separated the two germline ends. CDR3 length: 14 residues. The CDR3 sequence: CASTFENMNTEAFF. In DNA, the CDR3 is TGTGCCAGCACCTTTGAGAACATGAACACTGAAGCTTTCTTT.

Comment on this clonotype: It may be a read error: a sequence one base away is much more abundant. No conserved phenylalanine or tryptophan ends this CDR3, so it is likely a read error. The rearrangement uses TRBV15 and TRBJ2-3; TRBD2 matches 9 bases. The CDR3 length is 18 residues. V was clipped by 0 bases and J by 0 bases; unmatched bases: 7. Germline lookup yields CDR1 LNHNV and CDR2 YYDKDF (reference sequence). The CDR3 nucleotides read TGTGCCACCAGCAGAGACGAAGCTAGCGGGGCTAGCACAGATACGCAGTATATT. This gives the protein CATSRDEASGASTDTQYI.

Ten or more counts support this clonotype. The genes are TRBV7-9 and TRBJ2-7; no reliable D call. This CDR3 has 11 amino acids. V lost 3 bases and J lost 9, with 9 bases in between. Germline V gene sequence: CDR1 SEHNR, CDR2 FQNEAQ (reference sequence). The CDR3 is CASSFSGGQYV. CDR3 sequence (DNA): TGTGCCAGCAGCTTCTCCGGCGGGCAGTACGTC.